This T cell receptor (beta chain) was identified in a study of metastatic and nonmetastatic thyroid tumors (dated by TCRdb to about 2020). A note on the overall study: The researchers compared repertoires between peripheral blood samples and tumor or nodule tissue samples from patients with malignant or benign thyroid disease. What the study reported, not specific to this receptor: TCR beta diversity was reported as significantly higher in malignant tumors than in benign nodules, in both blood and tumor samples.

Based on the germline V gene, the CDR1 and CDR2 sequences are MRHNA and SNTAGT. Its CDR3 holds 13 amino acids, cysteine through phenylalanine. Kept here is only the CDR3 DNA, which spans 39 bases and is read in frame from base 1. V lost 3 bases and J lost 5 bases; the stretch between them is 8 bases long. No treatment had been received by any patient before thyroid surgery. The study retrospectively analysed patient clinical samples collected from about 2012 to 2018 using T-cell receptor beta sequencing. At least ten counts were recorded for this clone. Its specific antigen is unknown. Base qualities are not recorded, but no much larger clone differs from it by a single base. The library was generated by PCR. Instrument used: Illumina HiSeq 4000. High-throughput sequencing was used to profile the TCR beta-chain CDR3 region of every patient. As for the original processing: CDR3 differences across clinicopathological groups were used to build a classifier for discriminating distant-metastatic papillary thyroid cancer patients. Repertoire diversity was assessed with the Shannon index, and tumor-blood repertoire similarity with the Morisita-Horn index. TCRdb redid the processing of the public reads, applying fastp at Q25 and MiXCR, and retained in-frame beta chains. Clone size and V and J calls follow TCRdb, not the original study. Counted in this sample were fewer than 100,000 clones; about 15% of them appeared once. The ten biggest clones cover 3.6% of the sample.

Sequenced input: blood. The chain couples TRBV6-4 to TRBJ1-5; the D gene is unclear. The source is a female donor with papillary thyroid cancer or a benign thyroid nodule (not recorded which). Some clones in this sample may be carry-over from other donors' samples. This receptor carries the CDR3 CASSEEIHQPQHF. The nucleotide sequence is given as TGTGCCAGCAGTGAAGAGATACATCAGCCCCAGCATTTT.